The next 14 T cell receptor beta chains were all read from a single sample in a study of cytomegalovirus exposure and HLA in healthy donors. The primer mix had 60 Vbeta and 13 Jbeta primers. TCRdb's copy holds only in-frame clones and misses some; the assay was immunoSEQ multiplex PCR. The sample yields about 89,000 clones, 64% seen once. Sequenced input: PBMCs. The receptors shown here come from a human donor in good health.

The V and J genes are TRBV4-3 and TRBJ2-2; maybe TRBD2 (5 bases). V was pared by 1 base and J by 0 bases, with 12 bases between. This CDR3 has 17 amino acids. CDR1 is LGHNA and CDR2 is YSLEER in the germline V gene. The CDR3 region has the DNA TGCGCCAGCAGCCAAGTGGTGGACTCGACGAACACCGGGGAGCTGTTTTTT. Translating it yields CASSQVVDSTNTGELFF.

The chain couples TRBV5-1 to TRBJ1-6; D is perhaps TRBD1 (5 bases). V lost 0 bases and J 7 bases, leaving 8 bases between the germline ends. From germline, CDR1 is SGHRS and CDR2 YFSETQ. The CDR3 has 14 residues. The CDR3 sequence: CASSLEAGNSPLHF. Written as DNA, the CDR3 is TGCGCCAGCAGCTTGGAGGCAGGGAATTCACCCCTCCACTTT.

The chain uses TRBV27 and TRBJ1-6; unclear D gene. Looked up from germline, CDR1 is MNHEY and CDR2 is SMNVEV (reference sequence). With 2 bases removed from V and 7 bases from J, the gap between germline ends came to 9 bases. The CDR3 has 14 residues. CDR3 in amino acids: CASSLLQSNSPLHF. DNA of the CDR3: TGTGCCAGCAGTTTACTCCAGTCAAATTCACCCCTCCACTTT.

The chain recombines TRBV6-1 with TRBJ2-7, with 9 bases fitting TRBD2. With 2 bases clipped from V and 2 bases from J, the junction kept 4 bases outside the gene matches. The CDR3 has 15 residues. Germline CDR1 is MNHNS and CDR2 is SASEGT. The CDR3 is CASSEPGLAPYEQYF. The CDR3 DNA reads as TGTGCCAGCAGTGAACCGGGACTAGCTCCCTACGAGCAGTACTTC.

The chain carries TRBV7-8 and TRBJ1-5, with TRBD1 as a possible D gene (6 bases). The germline CDR1 and CDR2 sequences are SGHVS and FQNEAQ. The ends were cut back, 6 bases at V and 4 bases at J, with 10 bases in the middle. The CDR3 length is 13 residues. The CDR3 bases are TGTGCCAGCAGACAGACAGGTAATCAGCCCCAGCATTTT. This gives the protein CASRQTGNQPQHF.

The chain links TRBV18 to TRBJ1-1, with 7 bases lining up with TRBD1. Germline CDR1 KGHSH, CDR2 LQKENI. This CDR3 is built from 16 residues. V was pared by 2 bases and J by 6 bases, with 12 bases of the junction left unmatched. The CDR3 DNA is TGTGCCAGCTCACCAAACATAAGACAGGGAAACGCTGAAGCTTTCTTT. This translates into CASSPNIRQGNAEAFF.

This clone was counted between two and nine times. The chain is built from TRBV9 and TRBJ1-3; TRBD1 matches at 8 bases. The trim removed 0 bases at V and 0 bases at J, leaving 5 bases unmatched. Germline loops: CDR1 SGDLS, CDR2 YYNGEE. The CDR3 is 17 amino acids. The CDR3 DNA sequence: TGTGCCAGCAGCGTAGGGACAGGGACTTTCTCTGGAAACACCATATATTTT. It specifies CASSVGTGTFSGNTIYF.

V gene TRBV5-4 combines with J gene TRBJ1-6; no clear D. The length of the CDR3 is 16 residues. The germline V gene has CDR1 SGHNT and CDR2 YYREEE (reference sequence). V shed 4 bases and J shed 10 bases, with 21 bases lying between them. The CDR3 coding sequence is TGTGCCAGCAGCGACCCCGGAGTTGGTATAGAATCACCCCTCCACTTT. Residues: CASSDPGVGIESPLHF.

The V call is TRBV7-6, the J call TRBJ2-1; D is perhaps TRBD1 (6 bases). The V gene's germline CDR1 is SGHVS and CDR2 FNYEAQ. Deletions cut 1 base from V and 4 bases from J, with 11 bases between. This CDR3 contains 15 residues. CDR3 loop: CASSLGSTGYNEQFF. The CDR3, as DNA: TGTGCCAGCAGCTTAGGATCCACAGGGTACAATGAGCAGTTCTTC.

V usage is TRBV9 and J usage is TRBJ2-6, with 7 bases that match TRBD1. Germline assignment: CDR1 SGDLS and CDR2 YYNGEE. J gave up 4 bases and V 4 bases, and 5 bases lay outside the gene matches. This CDR3 has 15 residues. The CDR3 loop reads CASSTQGWGANVLTF. The CDR3, as DNA: TGTGCCAGCAGCACACAGGGGTGGGGGGCCAACGTCCTGACTTTC.

This clone has just a few counts. The genes are TRBV4-1 and TRBJ2-1; 7 bases are shared with TRBD2. Unmatched junction bases numbered 8, after V lost 1 base and J lost 2 bases. From germline, CDR1 is MGHRA and CDR2 YSYEKL. This CDR3 region has 17 residues. DNA of the CDR3: TGCGCCAGCAGCCAAGGGGTAGCACGGGGGGCCTACAATGAGCAGTTCTTC. Residues: CASSQGVARGAYNEQFF.

This chain connects TRBV10-3 to TRBJ2-2; 7 bases agree with TRBD1. CDR3 length: 14 residues. Losses at the gene ends were 11 bases for V and 5 bases for J; bases not matched to a gene: 11. Germline assignment: CDR1 ENHRY and CDR2 SYGVKD. The CDR3 spells CAFSSRDSTGELFF. CDR3 bases: TGTGCCTTCTCCTCCCGGGACAGTACCGGGGAGCTGTTTTTT.

This clone showed up just a few times. This rearrangement joins TRBV29-1 to TRBJ2-3; D ambiguous. The ends were cut back, 0 bases at V and 3 bases at J, with 7 bases in the middle. Germline CDR1 SQVTM, CDR2 ANQGSEA. This CDR3 spans 13 amino acids. CDR3 bases: TGCAGCGTTGAAGAACAGATTACAGATACGCAGTATTTT. This encodes CSVEEQITDTQYF.

This rearrangement joins TRBV5-4 to TRBJ1-5, with D possibly TRBD1 on 6 matching bases. The V and J ends lost 2 bases and 7 bases respectively, with 16 bases between them. CDR1 SGHNT and CDR2 YYREEE come from the germline V gene (reference sequence). This CDR3 has 15 amino acids. This chain's CDR3 is CASSFDGQFSQPQHF. The CDR3 DNA reads as TGTGCCAGCAGCTTCGATGGACAGTTCAGCCAGCCCCAGCATTTT.